One and the same sample provided the 16 T cell receptor beta chains below, sequenced in a study of shared clonotypes between healthy human individuals. Assay: immunoSEQ multiplex PCR; the TCRdb copy retains only in-frame clones and omits some. The sample shows millions of clones, over 85% of them seen only once. The specimen sequenced was naive CD4+ T cells sorted from blood. Subset indicated: CD45RA+ positively selected. The receptor set was obtained from a man aged 18 to 35 in good health.

This chain joins TRBV6-1 and TRBJ2-1, with unresolved D. Trimming removed 0 bases at V and 2 bases at J, with 17 bases between. This CDR3 is built from 18 residues. Germline loops: CDR1 MNHNS, CDR2 SASEGT. CDR3 loop: CASSEALLWALTYNEQFF. The CDR3 nucleotides are TGTGCCAGCAGTGAAGCGCTCCTTTGGGCCCTCACCTACAATGAGCAGTTCTTC.

The J gene is TRBJ1-5, the V gene TRBV2, with D possibly TRBD1 on 5 matching bases. Looked up from germline, CDR1 is SNHLY and CDR2 is FYNNEI. V dropped 8 bases and J dropped 0 bases, with 14 bases sitting between them. The CDR3 is 15 amino acids. As DNA, the CDR3 is TGTGCCAGCGGCATCGGGGGGATTAGCAATCAGCCCCAGCATTTT. Protein sequence: CASGIGGISNQPQHF.

The chain employs TRBV11-2 and TRBJ2-2; TRBD2 matches at 9 bases. V lost 5 bases to trimming and J lost 2 bases; unmatched junction nucleotides: 15. Germline assignment: CDR1 SGHAT and CDR2 FQNNGV. CDR3 length equals 19 residues. CDR3 sequence: CASSPASTLAGRNTGELFF. The CDR3 DNA follows: TGTGCCAGCAGCCCCGCTTCTACTCTAGCGGGGCGAAACACCGGGGAGCTGTTTTTT.

The chain links TRBV6-1 to TRBJ2-5; 10 nucleotides align to TRBD2. The CDR3 totals 17 residues. V dropped 0 bases and J dropped 5; count of bases not matched to a gene: 9. CDR1 and CDR2 (germline): MNHNS, SASEGT. The CDR3, as DNA: TGTGCCAGCAGTGAAGCTGGACTAGCGGTGTTGTTCGAGACCCAGTACTTC. Amino acids: CASSEAGLAVLFETQYF.

This sequence joins TRBV10-2 and TRBJ2-5; a possible D gene is TRBD1 (6 bases). This CDR3 is built from 13 residues. The germline gives CDR1 WSHSY, CDR2 SAAADI. Trimming cost V 4 bases and J 5 bases, with 11 bases left between them. CDR3 DNA: TGCGCCAGCAGTGGTGGGGGCTGGGAGACCCAGTACTTC. Protein product: CASSGGGWETQYF.

The rearrangement joins TRBV6-5 to TRBJ2-2; D remains unclear. The CDR3 consists of 12 residues. Germline V lookup: CDR1 MNHEY, CDR2 SVGAGI. V lost 5 bases to trimming and J lost 6 bases, with 7 bases between them. The CDR3 region is CASSVFSGELFF. In DNA, the CDR3 is TGTGCCAGCAGTGTCTTTTCCGGGGAGCTGTTTTTT.

This CDR3 is CASSFSRATPGTEAFF. The DNA for the CDR3 is TGTGCCAGCAGTTTTTCCAGGGCAACGCCAGGGACTGAAGCTTTCTTT. The chain employs TRBV27 and TRBJ1-1; the D gene is possibly TRBD1 (5 bases). V lost 3 bases, J lost 5 bases, and 19 bases lay in between. CDR1 is MNHEY, CDR2 SMNVEV, per germline (reference sequence). The CDR3 sequence is 16 residues long.

This sequence joins TRBV6-5 and TRBJ2-4; 7 bases fit TRBD1. The junction had 7 bases not matched to a gene; V was cut back by 5 bases and J by 3 bases. The CDR3 runs 15 residues. Germline CDR1 and CDR2: MNHEY and SVGAGI. CDR3 nucleotides: TGTGCCAGCAGTACAGGGACAGTGGGCAAAAACATTCAGTACTTC. It codes for CASSTGTVGKNIQYF.

The chain joins TRBV5-6 to TRBJ2-7; D gene uncertain. The V gene's germline CDR1 is SGHDT and CDR2 YYEEEE. CDR3 length: 15 residues. Trimming stripped 6 bases from V and 2 bases from J, with 18 bases between. This CDR3 is CASTESPGVAYEQYF. CDR3 nucleotides: TGTGCCAGCACCGAATCACCAGGTGTGGCCTACGAGCAGTACTTC.

This clone has a single count. The rearrangement uses TRBV7-9 and TRBJ2-2, with TRBD2 matching 7 bases. Germline V gene lookup returns CDR1 SEHNR and CDR2 FQNEAQ (reference sequence). The length of the CDR3 is 14 residues. Trimming at V came to 3 bases and at J to 6 bases, leaving 4 bases not matched to a gene. CDR3 protein: CASSFIAGAGELFF. In DNA, the CDR3 is TGTGCCAGCAGCTTCATTGCGGGGGCCGGGGAGCTGTTTTTT. The full variable domain, in which reference TRBV7-9 and TRBJ2-2 provide the parts outside the CDR3, is DTGVSQNPRHKITKRGQNVTFRCDPISEHNRLYWYRQTLGQGPEFLTYFQNEAQLEKSRLLSDRFSAERPKGSFSTLEIQRTEQGDSAMYLCASSFIAGAGELFFGEGSRLTVL.

Comments on this clone: One end of the junction does not line up with germline, which may come from a read error. The chain recombines TRBV2 with TRBJ2-1; 10 bases fit TRBD2. CDR3 length: 14 amino acids. Per the germline V gene, CDR1 is SNHLY and CDR2 is FYNNEI. This CDR3 reads CTEAGGVSYNEQFF. In nucleotides, the CDR3 is TGCACCGAAGCGGGAGGGGTCTCCTACAATGAGCAGTTCTTC.

This chain joins TRBV2 and TRBJ2-5; the D gene is possibly TRBD2 (7 bases). The CDR3 sequence is 16 residues long. Trimming took off 2 bases at V and 7 bases at J, with 20 bases between the two ends. Germline V gives CDR1 SNHLY, CDR2 FYNNEI. The CDR3 coding sequence is TGTGCCAGCAGTGAATTTGGCGGGGGCGCTGCAGCGACCCAGTACTTC. This sequence encodes CASSEFGGGAAATQYF.

The J gene is TRBJ2-3, the V gene TRBV5-4; D is undetermined. The germline V gene encodes CDR1 SGHNT and CDR2 YYREEE (reference sequence). V was clipped by 1 base and J by 2 bases, with 8 bases between them. The CDR3 sequence is 14 residues long. The CDR3 DNA reads TGTGCCAGCAGCTTGAATCCCTCCACAGATACGCAGTATTTT. Translated, it gives CASSLNPSTDTQYF. Variable domain in full (rest from reference TRBV5-4 and TRBJ2-3): ETGVTQSPTHLIKTRGQQVTLRCSSQSGHNTVSWYQQALGQGPQFIFQYYREEENGRGNFPPRFSGLQFPNYSSELNVNALELDDSALYLCASSLNPSTDTQYFGPGTRLTVL.

The chain has TRBV29-1 and TRBJ2-7; no clear D gene. Germline V gene sequence: CDR1 SQVTM, CDR2 ANQGSEA. CDR3 length: 11 amino acids. V lost 3 bases and J 2 bases, leaving 5 bases between the germline ends. The CDR3 nucleotides are TGCAGCGTTGACACGGCCTACGAGCAGTACTTC. This encodes CSVDTAYEQYF.

The V and J genes are TRBV4-1 and TRBJ2-5, with 12 nucleotides matching TRBD2. The CDR3 length is 16 residues. Per the germline V gene, CDR1 is MGHRA and CDR2 is YSYEKL. After removal of 4 bases from V and 0 bases from J, the junction contained 3 bases not matched to a gene. The CDR3 DNA follows: TGCGCCAGCAGCCGAGCTAGCGGGAGGGACCAAGAGACCCAGTACTTC. Its protein product is CASSRASGRDQETQYF.

This clone was observed a single time. The chain employs TRBV19 and TRBJ1-6; D is ambiguous. Germline CDR1 and CDR2: LNHDA and SQIVND (reference sequence). V lost 3 bases, J lost 16 bases, and 19 bases lay in between. This CDR3 is built from 14 residues. In DNA, the CDR3 is TGTGCCAGTAGTATGAAGTACCCCCCAATCTCGCTCCACTTT. Translation: CASSMKYPPISLHF.